A single sample is the source of the 23 T cell receptor beta chains below, sequenced in a study of blood T cell repertoires in COVID-19. Sequencing was performed with immunoSEQ multiplex PCR; in TCRdb, only in-frame clones are kept and a portion is missing. This table holds some 270,000 clones, roughly 89% found once. Sequencing was performed on peripheral blood. These TCRs come from a woman in her forties who had recovered from COVID-19.

In regard to this clone: The sample carries other DNA sequences with the same CDR3. The chain couples TRBV12-3 or TRBV12-4 to TRBJ1-3; D uncertain. V was pared by 2 bases and J by 3 bases, with 5 bases between. This CDR3 is built from 13 residues. CDR3 DNA sequence: TGTGCCAGCAGTTTACTCGGTGGAAACACCATATATTTT. Its translation: CASSLLGGNTIYF.

The rearrangement uses TRBV30 and TRBJ1-5; 7 nucleotides match TRBD1. Germline-derived CDR1 and CDR2 are GTSNPN and SVGIG (reference sequence). The CDR3 loop spans 13 amino acids. J gave up 7 bases and V 4 bases, and 7 bases lay outside the gene matches. CDR3 nucleotide sequence: TGTGCCTGGAACGGACAGGACGGACAGCCCCAGCATTTT. Translating gives CAWNGQDGQPQHF.

The chain uses TRBV4-2 and TRBJ2-3, with TRBD1 as a possible D gene (5 bases). V gave up 6 bases and J gave up 0 bases, with 13 bases separating them. Germline V gene data show CDR1 as LGHNA and CDR2 as YNFKEQ. This CDR3 is 15 amino acids long. The CDR3 spells CASRLTEPSTDTQYF. The CDR3 DNA sequence: TGTGCCAGCAGACTGACAGAGCCTAGCACAGATACGCAGTATTTT.

V and J are TRBV4-1 and TRBJ1-1; the D gene is possibly TRBD1 (6 bases). This CDR3 contains 15 residues. Trimming removed 1 base from V and 1 base from J, with 10 bases in between. Germline V gives CDR1 MGHRA, CDR2 YSYEKL. The CDR3 loop reads CASSQGPGQNTEAFF. The CDR3 DNA is TGCGCCAGCAGCCAAGGGCCGGGACAGAACACTGAAGCTTTCTTT.

The chain combines TRBV3-1 (or the pseudogene TRBV3-2) with TRBJ1-5; D call uncertain. This CDR3 region has 14 residues. Trimming cost V 4 bases and J 1 base, with 8 bases left between them. Germline loops: CDR1 LGHDT, CDR2 YNNKEL (reference sequence). CDR3: CASSPLSSNQPQHF. CDR3 bases: TGTGCCAGCAGCCCCCTTTCGAGCAATCAGCCCCAGCATTTT.

The V call is TRBV30, the J call TRBJ1-6; possibly TRBD1 for D (6 bases). The CDR3 sequence is 15 residues long. The V end was cut by 2 bases, the J end by 7 bases, with 15 bases between. Germline V lookup: CDR1 GTSNPN, CDR2 SVGIG (reference sequence). CDR3 DNA: TGTGCCTGGAGTCCGACCACAGGGAACAATTCACCCCTCCACTTT. It is translated as CAWSPTTGNNSPLHF.

The rearrangement uses TRBV2 and TRBJ1-6, with D maybe TRBD1 (5 bases). Looked up from germline, CDR1 is SNHLY and CDR2 is FYNNEI. The CDR3 is made up of 15 amino acids. V gave up 2 bases and J gave up 5 bases, with 10 bases separating them. This CDR3 reads CASSEQGSNNSPLHF. In nucleotides, the CDR3 is TGTGCCAGCAGTGAACAGGGCAGTAATAATTCACCCCTCCACTTT. The variable domain in full, with the rest retrieved from reference TRBV2 and TRBJ1-6, is EPEVTQTPSHQVTQMGQEVILRCVPISNHLYFYWYRQILGQKVEFLVSFYNNEISEKSEIFDDQFSVERPDGSNFTLKIRSTKLEDSAMYFCASSEQGSNNSPLHFGNGTRLTVT.

J is TRBJ2-5 and V is TRBV3-1 (or the pseudogene TRBV3-2), with D possibly being TRBD1 (6 bases). This CDR3 has 13 residues. V shed 3 bases and J shed 5 bases, with 10 bases lying between them. Germline-derived CDR1 and CDR2 are LGHDT and YNNKEL (reference sequence). The CDR3 region is CASSQGAVETQYF. Here the CDR3 DNA reads TGTGCCAGCAGCCAGGGGGCTGTGGAGACCCAGTACTTC.

The rearrangement links TRBV28 to TRBJ1-4; unclear D gene. Germline V gives CDR1 MDHEN, CDR2 SYDVKM. The CDR3 sequence is 15 residues long. The ends were cut back, 3 bases at V and 7 bases at J, with 15 bases in the middle. The CDR3 reads CASSFLVRSSEKLFF. In DNA form, the CDR3 reads TGTGCCAGCAGTTTCCTTGTCAGATCCAGTGAAAAACTGTTTTTT.

The rearrangement uses TRBV6-5 and TRBJ1-2; 7 bases align to TRBD1. Germline V gene sequence: CDR1 MNHEY, CDR2 SVGAGI. There are 13 residues in the CDR3. Unmatched junction bases numbered 1, after V lost 5 bases and J lost 1 base. CDR3: CASSRDSNYGYTF. The CDR3 DNA follows: TGTGCCAGCAGTCGGGACAGTAACTATGGCTACACCTTC.

In this sample, this clone turned up once. This sequence joins TRBV12-3 or TRBV12-4 and TRBJ1-4; no firm D call. The V and J ends lost 5 bases and 6 bases respectively, with 10 bases between them. The CDR3 runs to 13 residues. The CDR3 DNA is TGTGCCAGCAGTCGGTCCCGCCATGAAAAACTGTTTTTT. It encodes CASSRSRHEKLFF.

This clone was seen a handful of times. This sequence joins TRBV6-5 and TRBJ2-3; TRBD1 is a possible D gene (6 bases). Germline CDR1 reads MNHEY; CDR2 reads SVGAGI. The CDR3 is 14 residues long. Trimming removed 8 bases at V and 0 bases at J, with 12 bases between. The CDR3 is CASSDRWSTDTQYF. The CDR3 nucleotides are TGTGCCAGCTCTGACAGGTGGAGCACAGATACGCAGTATTTT.

The V and J genes are TRBV19 and TRBJ2-7; a possible D gene is TRBD2 (5 bases). Germline loops: CDR1 LNHDA, CDR2 SQIVND (reference sequence). The CDR3 loop spans 14 amino acids. V dropped 5 bases and J dropped 3 bases, with 14 bases sitting between them. The CDR3 nucleotides read TGTGCCAGTAGTCGCGGACTTGTGAACTACGAGCAGTACTTC. It encodes CASSRGLVNYEQYF. Drawing the rest from reference TRBV19 and TRBJ2-7, the complete variable domain is DGGITQSPKYLFRKEGQNVTLSCEQNLNHDAMYWYRQDPGQGLRLIYYSQIVNDFQKGDIAEGYSVSREKKESFPLTVTSAQKNPTAFYLCASSRGLVNYEQYFGPGTRLTVT.

The chain links TRBV2 to TRBJ2-3; 9 bases map to TRBD2. This CDR3 region has 17 residues. Trimming cost V 0 bases and J 2 bases; bases outside gene matches: 6. CDR1 SNHLY and CDR2 FYNNEI come from the germline V gene. For the CDR3, the DNA is TGTGCCAGCAGTGAAGCGGCAGCGGGGGGTTACACAGATACGCAGTATTTT. Translated: CASSEAAAGGYTDTQYF.

The chain combines TRBV3-1 (or the pseudogene TRBV3-2) with TRBJ1-2, with 8 bases lining up with TRBD1. Per the germline V gene, CDR1 is LGHDT and CDR2 is YNNKEL (reference sequence). The V gene end was trimmed by 4 bases and the J gene end by 3 bases; junction bases not matched to a gene: 1. CDR3 length equals 13 residues. Written as DNA, the CDR3 is TGTGCCAGCAGCCCGGGACAGGACTATGGCTACACCTTC. Protein sequence: CASSPGQDYGYTF.

The gene calls are TRBV9 and TRBJ1-2; perhaps TRBD1 as D (5 bases). The germline CDR1 and CDR2 sequences are SGDLS and YYNGEE. The CDR3 length is 16 residues. Trimming took off 4 bases at V and 4 bases at J, with 20 bases between the two ends. The CDR3 DNA is TGTGCCAGCAGCCCCCCGGCAGGGAGGGAACCCTATGGCTACACCTTC. The encoded protein is CASSPPAGREPYGYTF. Looking up the rest from reference TRBV9 and TRBJ1-2 gives the full variable domain: DSGVTQTPKHLITATGQRVTLRCSPRSGDLSVYWYQQSLDQGLQFLIQYYNGEERAKGNILERFSAQQFPDLHSELNLSSLELGDSALYFCASSPPAGREPYGYTFGSGTRLTVV.

The chain uses TRBV5-6 and TRBJ2-5; D may be TRBD2 (6 bases). The CDR3 is 16 residues long. Trimming removed 5 bases from V and 5 bases from J, with 22 bases in between. Per the germline V gene, CDR1 is SGHDT and CDR2 is YYEEEE. This chain's CDR3 is CASSSWLPSREETQYF. The CDR3 nucleotides are TGTGCCAGCAGTTCCTGGTTGCCCTCACGGGAGGAGACCCAGTACTTC.

This clone came up many times. The genes are TRBV7-9 and TRBJ1-1; maybe TRBD1 (5 bases). The CDR3 contains 17 residues. Trimming cost V 4 bases and J 1 base, with 19 bases left between them. Per germline, CDR1 SEHNR and CDR2 FQNEAQ (reference sequence). The CDR3 spells CASSSFGGERANTEAFF. CDR3 DNA: TGTGCCAGCAGCTCCTTCGGAGGGGAGAGGGCGAACACTGAAGCTTTCTTT.

The count of this clone is one. This chain connects TRBV19 to TRBJ1-3, with D possibly matching TRBD1 (6 bases). V was cut by 3 bases and J by 0 bases, with 6 bases left in between. The CDR3 runs 14 residues. Germline CDR1 LNHDA, CDR2 SQIVND (reference sequence). The CDR3 nucleotides read TGTGCCAGTAGTATCAGGGGCTCTGGAAACACCATATATTTT. Translated: CASSIRGSGNTIYF.

The genes are TRBV15 and TRBJ1-5; D remains unclear. The CDR3 totals 15 residues. The V gene's germline CDR1 is LNHNV and CDR2 YYDKDF (reference sequence). V lost 1 base and J lost 0, with 7 bases in between. CDR3 loop: CATSRGRNSNQPQHF. DNA for the CDR3: TGTGCCACCAGCAGAGGGAGAAATAGCAATCAGCCCCAGCATTTT.

V is TRBV27 and J is TRBJ2-3, with 8 bases that match TRBD1. Germline V gene sequence: CDR1 MNHEY, CDR2 SMNVEV (reference sequence). This CDR3 has 14 residues. The junction had 4 bases not matched to a gene; V was cut back by 1 base and J by 7 bases. CDR3 nucleotides: TGTGCCAGCAGTTTATTGGACAGGGTGTATACGCAGTATTTT. Protein product: CASSLLDRVYTQYF.

This chain connects TRBV6-2 or TRBV6-3 to TRBJ1-5; 7 positions match TRBD1. This CDR3 has 15 amino acids. Germline CDR1 MNHEY, CDR2 SVGEGT. Trimming cost V 5 bases and J 4 bases; bases outside gene matches: 8. The CDR3 loop is CASSRSGQRNQPQHF. CDR3 bases: TGTGCCAGCAGTCGCTCGGGACAGAGGAATCAGCCCCAGCATTTT.

This clone was seen just once. The rearrangement uses TRBV12-3 or TRBV12-4 and TRBJ2-1; possibly TRBD1 for D (6 bases). V lost 3 bases and J 8 bases, leaving 11 bases between the germline ends. The CDR3 runs to 13 residues. CDR3 DNA sequence: TGTGCCAGCAGTTTTCAGGGGCGGCATGAGCAGTTCTTC. Protein product: CASSFQGRHEQFF.